The next 17 T cell receptor beta chains were all read from a single sample in a study of T cell responses to AZD1222 COVID-19 vaccine. TCRdb keeps only in-frame clones here, not all; method: immunoSEQ multiplex PCR. The table has 40,000 to 65,000 clones, approximately 84% seen once. Sequences were derived from peripheral blood, sampled on day 0 of AZD1222 vaccination. The receptors stem from an adult in good health.

The chain recombines TRBV19 with TRBJ1-1; D is unclear. CDR3 length equals 14 residues. Trimming took 2 bases from V and 1 from J, leaving 8 bases between them. Per the germline V gene, CDR1 is LNHDA and CDR2 is SQIVND (reference sequence). Written as DNA, the CDR3 is TGTGCCAGTAGTATAAACAGCCCGAACACTGAAGCTTTCTTT. It yields the protein CASSINSPNTEAFF. Together with reference TRBV19 and TRBJ1-1, the CDR3 gives the full variable domain: DGGITQSPKYLFRKEGQNVTLSCEQNLNHDAMYWYRQDPGQGLRLIYYSQIVNDFQKGDIAEGYSVSREKKESFPLTVTSAQKNPTAFYLCASSINSPNTEAFFGQGTRLTVV.

This clone is medium-sized within its sample. This sample includes further DNA sequences coding for the same CDR3. This rearrangement joins TRBV27 to TRBJ1-1, with unresolved D. V lost 3 bases and J 1 base, leaving 6 bases between the germline ends. The V gene's germline CDR1 is MNHEY and CDR2 SMNVEV (reference sequence). This CDR3 spans 13 amino acids. The CDR3 DNA follows: TGTGCCAGCAGTTTGGGAGGGAACACTGAAGCTTTCTTT. This codes for CASSLGGNTEAFF.

This chain uses TRBV28 with TRBJ1-2, with 7 bases lining up with TRBD1. The V gene's germline CDR1 is MDHEN and CDR2 SYDVKM. J was trimmed by 1 base and V by 7 bases; bases with no gene match: 3. The CDR3 is 13 amino acids. CDR3 residues: CASIQGGNYGYTF. Here the CDR3 DNA reads TGTGCCAGCATTCAGGGGGGTAACTATGGCTACACCTTC.

The chain uses TRBV10-3 and TRBJ2-7, with D possibly being TRBD1 or TRBD2 (5 bases each). Trimming stripped 10 bases from V and 0 bases from J, with 19 bases between. This CDR3 spans 15 amino acids. Germline V gene lookup returns CDR1 ENHRY and CDR2 SYGVKD. CDR3 DNA sequence: TGTGCCACCGCTTCGGGACGTAGAAGCTCCTACGAGCAGTACTTC. This sequence encodes CATASGRRSSYEQYF.

The V and J genes are TRBV6-5 and TRBJ2-7, with D perhaps assigned TRBD1 or TRBD2 (5 bases each). The CDR3 is 14 residues long. The V end lost 6 bases, the J end lost 4 bases, and 16 bases lay between the germline ends. Germline values: CDR1 MNHEY, CDR2 SVGAGI. The CDR3 coding sequence is TGTGCCAGCAGGGCCGGGACGGGCATATACGAGCAGTACTTC. It is translated as CASRAGTGIYEQYF.

The rearrangement links TRBV6-4 to TRBJ1-4; the D gene is possibly TRBD1 (5 bases). There are 13 residues in the CDR3. The germline CDR1 and CDR2 sequences are MRHNA and SNTAGT. V dropped 2 bases and J dropped 8 bases, with 9 bases sitting between them. The CDR3 nucleotides are TGTGCCAGCAGTGACGAGGCAGGGGAAAAACTGTTTTTT. This gives the protein CASSDEAGEKLFF.

This rearrangement joins TRBV2 to TRBJ1-4; maybe TRBD1 (5 bases). Trimming shortened V by 5 bases and J by 6 bases, and 13 bases separated the two germline ends. Germline CDR1 and CDR2: SNHLY and FYNNEI. The CDR3 totals 14 residues. The CDR3 coding sequence is TGTGCCAGCAGTCACCGGGGCTCCGATGAAAAACTGTTTTTT. Amino acid sequence: CASSHRGSDEKLFF.

This clone has only one observation. V is TRBV3-1 (or the pseudogene TRBV3-2) and J is TRBJ2-3, with D possibly being TRBD1 (6 bases). CDR3 length: 15 residues. Germline CDR1 reads LGHDT; CDR2 reads YNNKEL (reference sequence). Between the trimmed V and J ends, which lost 5 bases and 2 bases, there was a span of 14 bases. The CDR3 loop reads CASSKGTLLTDTQYF. The CDR3 nucleotides are TGTGCCAGCAGCAAAGGGACACTCCTCACAGATACGCAGTATTTT.

This sequence joins TRBV5-1 and TRBJ2-3; TRBD1 is a possible D gene (6 bases). CDR3 length equals 14 residues. V lost 0 bases and J lost 6, with 11 bases in between. Germline V CDR1 and CDR2: SGHRS, YFSETQ. The CDR3 is CASSLGQALDTQYF. The CDR3 DNA sequence: TGCGCCAGCAGCTTGGGACAGGCGCTCGATACGCAGTATTTT. Complete variable domain (other parts from reference TRBV5-1 and TRBJ2-3): KAGVTQTPRYLIKTRGQQVTLSCSPISGHRSVSWYQQTPGQGLQFLFEYFSETQRNKGNFPGRFSGRQFSNSRSEMNVSTLELGDSALYLCASSLGQALDTQYFGPGTRLTVL.

The chain is built from TRBV7-6 and TRBJ1-5; D possibly corresponds to TRBD1 (6 bases). CDR3 size: 15 residues. In germline, CDR1 is SGHVS, CDR2 FNYEAQ. The germline V and J ends were trimmed by 1 base and 1 base, with 8 bases remaining between them. The CDR3 bases are TGTGCCAGCAGCTTAGAAACAGGGAGCAATCAGCCCCAGCATTTT. It specifies CASSLETGSNQPQHF.

The rearrangement links TRBV10-3 to TRBJ1-1, with a weak D call TRBD1 (6 bases). The V gene's germline CDR1 is ENHRY and CDR2 SYGVKD. Trimming took off 11 bases at V and 0 bases at J, with 13 bases between the two ends. CDR3 length: 13 amino acids. As DNA, the CDR3 is TGTGCCGCAAAGGGGGATATGAACACTGAAGCTTTCTTT. Encoded protein: CAAKGDMNTEAFF.

The chain carries TRBV3-1 (or the pseudogene TRBV3-2) and TRBJ2-1; 15 nucleotides match TRBD2. Germline V gene lookup returns CDR1 LGHDT and CDR2 YNNKEL (reference sequence). The CDR3 is made up of 15 amino acids. V shed 4 bases and J 8 bases; nucleotides not matched to a gene: 3. Written as DNA, the CDR3 is TGTGCCAGCAGCCCGGGACTAGCGGGAGGCCATGAGCAGTTCTTC. It specifies CASSPGLAGGHEQFF.

This sequence joins TRBV9 and TRBJ2-1; no firm D call. Per germline, CDR1 SGDLS and CDR2 YYNGEE. The CDR3 loop spans 12 amino acids. The V gene lost 3 bases and the J gene lost 7 bases, with 8 bases spanning the gap. The CDR3 sequence: CASSAQTNEQFF. CDR3 in DNA: TGTGCCAGCAGCGCGCAGACGAATGAGCAGTTCTTC.

This chain links TRBV19 with TRBJ1-2; tentative D call: TRBD1 (5 bases). This CDR3 comprises 13 residues. Trimming removed 8 bases from V and 8 bases from J, with 18 bases in between. Per the germline V gene, CDR1 is LNHDA and CDR2 is SQIVND (reference sequence). This chain's CDR3 is CASRRDGATGYTF. As DNA, the CDR3 is TGTGCCAGTCGTCGGGACGGAGCAACGGGCTACACCTTC.

J is TRBJ1-3 and V is TRBV27, with a possible D match to TRBD1 (6 bases). V lost 5 bases and J lost 0, with 14 bases in between. This CDR3 is built from 16 residues. The germline V gene encodes CDR1 MNHEY and CDR2 SMNVEV (reference sequence). CDR3 sequence reads: CASSTPGHYSGNTIYF. CDR3 coding DNA: TGTGCCAGCAGTACTCCGGGACATTACTCTGGAAACACCATATATTTT.

The chain is built from TRBV11-2 and TRBJ1-6, with 7 bases lining up with TRBD1. V shed 5 bases, J shed 7 bases, and the junction held 8 bases outside the gene matches. The CDR3 consists of 15 residues. CDR1 SGHAT and CDR2 FQNNGV come from the germline V gene. The CDR3 protein is CASSGLRTGNSPLHF. The CDR3 DNA reads TGTGCCAGCAGCGGGCTGCGGACAGGCAATTCACCCCTCCACTTT.

The chain is built from TRBV5-4 and TRBJ1-5; possibly TRBD1 for D (6 bases). The CDR3 is 16 residues long. In germline, CDR1 is SGHNT, CDR2 YYREEE (reference sequence). V lost 0 bases to trimming and J lost 2 bases, with 12 bases between them. The CDR3 loop is CASSLGGGLGNQPQHF. As DNA, the CDR3 is TGTGCCAGCAGCTTGGGAGGGGGGCTGGGCAATCAGCCCCAGCATTTT. The whole variable domain, remainder taken from reference TRBV5-4 and TRBJ1-5, is ETGVTQSPTHLIKTRGQQVTLRCSSQSGHNTVSWYQQALGQGPQFIFQYYREEENGRGNFPPRFSGLQFPNYSSELNVNALELDDSALYLCASSLGGGLGNQPQHFGDGTRLSIL.